This T cell receptor (beta chain) derives from a study of T cell clonality in common variable immunodeficiency (dated by TCRdb to 2015 to 2017). Broad study findings and their caveats: According to the authors, figuring out what caused the increased clonality in CVID would require sequencing the repertoires of T cell subpopulations. Healthy controls shared more TCRbeta clones with each other than CVID subjects shared among themselves (p < 0.0001). Even though DNA input was equal, the average per sample came to 82,000 or so unique sequences for controls compared with approximately 30,000 for CVID samples. Fewer deletions and N-nucleotide insertions were reportedly observed in CVID TCRbeta sequences, and highly modified clones with 13 or more V deletions were reportedly absent from CVID TCRbeta sequences. Correlations of repertoire features with clinical complications were constrained by heterogeneity among patients within the CVID cohort. Increased TCRbeta clonality was found in CVID subjects compared with healthy controls (t-test p = 0.018), with the increase being most characteristic of about a third of subjects.

For sequencing, equivalent amounts of genomic DNA were input from CVID and control samples. For every sample, a 60 bp segment covering the rearranged TCRbeta CDR3 region was amplified and then sequenced. The immunoSEQ assay, a bias-corrected multiplex PCR with high-throughput sequencing, was employed for TCRbeta amplification. The paper's data handling went like this. Every unique nucleotide sequence counted as a clone and was annotated with V, D and J genes, copy number and frequency. Sequences were labeled productive if in frame, and non-productive if out of frame or containing stop codons. As previously described, clonality was calculated on the basis of Shannon's entropy. The predicted amino acid sequences of productive clones were used to derive the mean CDR3 Kyte-Doolittle hydropathy. Hierarchical clustering of scaled V gene usage was performed with the R hclust function using Manhattan distance and complete linkage. Sharing of clones by CDR3 amino acid sequence was evaluated through resampling of 12 repertoires per group over 100 rounds. The repertoires were screened for about 70 published EBV-specific TCRbeta sequences and fewer than 300 published CMV-specific TCRbeta sequences. A couple of CVID samples that yielded fewer than 10,000 sequences were excluded from the analysis, so around 40 CVID repertoires were retained. In TCRdb, the immuneACCESS table is reduced to in-frame sequences with V and J assigned. These tables do not hold every clone; where another copy was compared, an unresolved V gene accounts for under half, and the others remain unexplained. The V and J calls and the clone size are those of that table, but D and trimming were determined from the DNA. Here the sample lists some 43,000 clones, none seen once only. The ten top clones hold approximately 2% of the sample.

From the germline V gene, CDR1 is MNHNS and CDR2 is SASEGT. Measured from the cysteine to the phenylalanine, the CDR3 is 14 residues long. The DNA covers only part of the CDR3, 33 bases in frame from base 1. Both CVID patients and healthy controls were predominantly of Caucasian heritage. Heparinized peripheral whole blood samples of roughly 5 to 8.5 ml were obtained from each donor. Genomic DNA from adults with common variable immune deficiency (CVID) and from healthy adult controls was used to sequence TCRbeta CDR3 repertoires. The control group comprised approximately 22 healthy adult volunteers, some 12 female and 10 male, aged about 23 to 66 years with a mean age of roughly 34. Diluted blood was subjected to density centrifugation over Hypaque 1077 or Ficoll-Paque for isolation of peripheral blood mononuclear cells. Unsorted mononuclear cells served as the source of genomic DNA, which was extracted either by Qiagen column purification or by a centrifugation-based method.

There are many counts of this clone. Its antigen remains undetermined. The CDR3 end lies 3 residues beyond the end of the read and is filled in from the germline J gene. Material: peripheral blood mononuclear cells. The chain links TRBV6-1 with TRBJ1-2; a weak D assignment points to TRBD1 (6 bases agree). This receptor was taken from a person aged 18 to 75 in good health. The sequenced part of the CDR3 DNA is TGTGCCAGCAGTGACCCGACAGGTTCGGGGGGC. It encodes CASSDPTGSGG. The CDR3 in its entirety is CASSDPTGSGGYTF.